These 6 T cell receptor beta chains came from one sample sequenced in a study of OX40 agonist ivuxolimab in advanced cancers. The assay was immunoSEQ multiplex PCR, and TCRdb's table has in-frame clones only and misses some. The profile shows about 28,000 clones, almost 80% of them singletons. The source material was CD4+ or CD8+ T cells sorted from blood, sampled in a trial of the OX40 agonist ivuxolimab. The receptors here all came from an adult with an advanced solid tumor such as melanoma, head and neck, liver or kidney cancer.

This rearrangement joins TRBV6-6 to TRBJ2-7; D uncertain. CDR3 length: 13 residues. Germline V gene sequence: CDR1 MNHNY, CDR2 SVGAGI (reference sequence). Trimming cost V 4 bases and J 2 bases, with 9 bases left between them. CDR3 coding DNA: TGTGCCAGCAGTTCCGGATACACCTACGAGCAGTACTTC. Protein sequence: CASSSGYTYEQYF.

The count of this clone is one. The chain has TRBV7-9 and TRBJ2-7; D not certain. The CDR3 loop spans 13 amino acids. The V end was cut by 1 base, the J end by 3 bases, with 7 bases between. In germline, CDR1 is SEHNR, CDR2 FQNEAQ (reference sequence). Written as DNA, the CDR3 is TGTGCCAGCAGCTTAGACGGCGACTACGAGCAGTACTTC. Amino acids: CASSLDGDYEQYF.

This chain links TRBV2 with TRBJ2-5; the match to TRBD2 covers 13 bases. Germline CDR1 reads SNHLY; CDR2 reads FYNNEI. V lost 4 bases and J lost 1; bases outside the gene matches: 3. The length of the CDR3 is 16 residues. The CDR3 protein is CASSGRTSGGQETQYF. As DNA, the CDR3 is TGTGCCAGCAGTGGGAGGACTAGCGGGGGCCAAGAGACCCAGTACTTC.

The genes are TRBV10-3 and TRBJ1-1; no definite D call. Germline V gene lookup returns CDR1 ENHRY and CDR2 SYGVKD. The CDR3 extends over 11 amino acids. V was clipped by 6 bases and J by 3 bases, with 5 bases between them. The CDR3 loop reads CAIRKDTEAFF. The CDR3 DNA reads TGTGCCATCAGGAAGGACACTGAAGCTTTCTTT.

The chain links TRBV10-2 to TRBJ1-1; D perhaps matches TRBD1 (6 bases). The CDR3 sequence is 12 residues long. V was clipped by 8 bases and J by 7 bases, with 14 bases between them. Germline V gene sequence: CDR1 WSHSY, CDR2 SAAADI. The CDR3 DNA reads TGCGCCAGCGGACCGCCGGGACATGAAGCTTTCTTT. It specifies CASGPPGHEAFF.

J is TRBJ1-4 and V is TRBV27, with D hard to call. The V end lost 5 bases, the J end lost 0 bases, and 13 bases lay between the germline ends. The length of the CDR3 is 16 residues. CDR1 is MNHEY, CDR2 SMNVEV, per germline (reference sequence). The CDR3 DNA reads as TGTGCCAGCAGTCCCCAAAGCTTTGCAACTAATGAAAAACTGTTTTTT. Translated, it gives CASSPQSFATNEKLFF.